This passage covers 20 T cell receptor beta chains from one sample sequenced in a study of beta chain features in type 1 diabetes. Whole-study results and caveats: Researchers report that Type 1 diabetes patients had moderately but significantly shorter TCRB CDR3s across all four CD4+ subsets.

These receptors lack a known antigen. The investigators reverse transcribed all of the isolated RNA, so they sequenced expressed TCRB transcripts. Data came from immunoSEQ multiplex PCR; TCRdb stores just in-frame clones and leaves some out. The sample carries 600,000 or so clones, 9.5% to 15% recorded once. The sequencing sample was made of naive CD4+ T cells from blood. The receptors shown here come from a man younger than 45 with type 1 diabetes.

The chain has TRBV6-6 and TRBJ1-5; D uncertain. The V gene's germline CDR1 is MNHNY and CDR2 SVGAGI (reference sequence). The CDR3 totals 16 residues. V shed 6 bases and J shed 0 bases, with 15 bases lying between them. The CDR3 protein is CASSPPAGSSNQPQHF. CDR3 sequence (DNA): TGTGCCAGCAGCCCCCCCGCGGGGAGTAGCAATCAGCCCCAGCATTTT.

This clone was recorded a few times. This rearrangement joins TRBV6-4 to TRBJ1-2, with 7 bases fitting TRBD1. The CDR3 covers 12 residues. J lost 4 bases, V lost 9 bases, and 5 bases had no gene match. Germline V gene lookup returns CDR1 MRHNA and CDR2 SNTAGT. CDR3 coding DNA: TGTGCCAGTAGGGACAGCGGCTATGGCTACACCTTC. Its protein product is CASRDSGYGYTF.

The chain links TRBV6-5 to TRBJ1-2, with D perhaps TRBD1 (5 bases). Trimming shortened V by 4 bases and J by 8 bases, and 17 bases separated the two germline ends. From germline, CDR1 is MNHEY and CDR2 SVGAGI. CDR3 length equals 14 residues. The CDR3 spells CASSSQVGLKGYTF. CDR3 nucleotide sequence: TGTGCCAGCAGTTCACAGGTCGGCCTGAAAGGCTACACCTTC.

This clone has only a few counts. The chain links TRBV5-4 to TRBJ2-5; D possibly corresponds to TRBD1 (5 bases). The CDR3 is 15 amino acids. The V end lost 0 bases, the J end lost 5 bases, and 14 bases lay between the germline ends. Germline V gene lookup returns CDR1 SGHNT and CDR2 YYREEE (reference sequence). CDR3 nucleotide sequence: TGTGCCAGCAGCTTGGGGACAATGAGTGGGGAGACCCAGTACTTC. Translated: CASSLGTMSGETQYF.

In this sample, this clone turned up a few times. The V gene is TRBV5-1, the J gene TRBJ2-7; 11 bases are a match to TRBD1. Germline-derived CDR1 and CDR2 are SGHRS and YFSETQ. V trimming: 5 bases; J trimming: 2 bases; junction bases outside the gene matches: 9. The CDR3 has 16 residues. For the CDR3, the DNA is TGCGCCAGCAGTTCGGGACAGGGGGTAGTAACCTACGAGCAGTACTTC. Amino acid sequence: CASSSGQGVVTYEQYF.

This rearrangement joins TRBV7-3 to TRBJ2-5; D unresolved. V lost 1 base to trimming and J lost 2 bases, with 5 bases between them. This CDR3 comprises 13 residues. CDR1 SGHTA and CDR2 FQGTGA come from the germline V gene. The CDR3, as DNA: TGTGCCAGCAGCTTAAGCGGTCAAGAGACCCAGTACTTC. This encodes CASSLSGQETQYF.

The chain couples TRBV5-1 to TRBJ1-6; the D is unclear. V was trimmed by 0 bases and J by 12 bases, leaving 7 bases between them. The germline V gene has CDR1 SGHRS and CDR2 YFSETQ. The CDR3 is made up of 12 amino acids. The CDR3 region has the DNA TGCGCCAGCAGCTTGGAGGGTGAACCCCTCCACTTT. Protein: CASSLEGEPLHF.

This clone occurred a few times. The chain recombines TRBV28 with TRBJ1-5; D gene ambiguous. Between the trimmed V and J ends, which lost 7 bases and 0 bases, there was a span of 13 bases. This CDR3 spans 15 amino acids. Germline assignment: CDR1 MDHEN and CDR2 SYDVKM. CDR3 in amino acids: CASTGEPYSNQPQHF. The CDR3 bases are TGTGCCAGCACTGGGGAACCGTATAGCAATCAGCCCCAGCATTTT. The full variable domain, completed using reference TRBV28 and TRBJ1-5, is DVKVTQSSRYLVKRTGEKVFLECVQDMDHENMFWYRQDPGLGLRLIYFSYDVKMKEKGDIPEGYSVSREKKERFSLILESASTNQTSMYLCASTGEPYSNQPQHFGDGTRLSIL.

The chain employs TRBV25-1 and TRBJ2-5; TRBD1 might be the D (5 bases). The CDR3 extends over 16 amino acids. Trimming removed 4 bases at V and 4 bases at J, with 19 bases between. The germline V gene encodes CDR1 MGHDK and CDR2 SYGVNS. For the CDR3, the DNA is TGTGCCAGCAGTGGCCCCTCAGGGATGGTTGGAGAGACCCAGTACTTC. Protein product: CASSGPSGMVGETQYF.

This clone was seen only a few times. The genes are TRBV14 and TRBJ1-1; D gene ambiguous. V lost 6 bases, J lost 1 base, and 18 bases lay in between. The CDR3 is made up of 16 amino acids. Per the germline V gene, CDR1 is SGHDN and CDR2 is FVKESK. The CDR3 DNA is TGTGCCAGCAGTCCTATAGTCGGGAAAGGGAACACTGAAGCTTTCTTT. Translated, it gives CASSPIVGKGNTEAFF.

This clone has only a few counts. V is TRBV15 and J is TRBJ2-6, with TRBD2 matching 7 bases. CDR3 size: 15 residues. The germline gives CDR1 LNHNV, CDR2 YYDKDF (reference sequence). Unmatched junction bases numbered 4, after V lost 6 bases and J lost 2 bases. The DNA of the CDR3 is TGTGCCACCAGAGGCGGGAGCGCTGGGGCCAACGTCCTGACTTTC. Encoded protein: CATRGGSAGANVLTF.

This chain links TRBV9 with TRBJ2-3; the match to TRBD2 covers 12 bases. In germline, CDR1 is SGDLS, CDR2 YYNGEE. V dropped 4 bases and J dropped 2; count of bases not matched to a gene: 2. This CDR3 region has 15 residues. The CDR3 loop reads CASSRTSGNTDTQYF. CDR3 DNA sequence: TGTGCCAGCAGCCGGACTAGCGGGAACACAGATACGCAGTATTTT.

This clone was seen more than once but under ten times. The rearrangement joins TRBV7-9 to TRBJ2-1, with D possibly TRBD2 on 6 matching bases. The V gene's germline CDR1 is SEHNR and CDR2 FQNEAQ (reference sequence). The CDR3 loop spans 15 amino acids. Trimming left V 1 base short and J 3 bases short, with 10 bases between. The CDR3 loop reads CASSLGQGLYNEQFF. The DNA for the CDR3 is TGTGCCAGCAGCTTAGGCCAGGGACTCTACAATGAGCAGTTCTTC. The entire variable domain, with the rest obtained from reference TRBV7-9 and TRBJ2-1, is as follows: DTGVSQNPRHKITKRGQNVTFRCDPISEHNRLYWYRQTLGQGPEFLTYFQNEAQLEKSRLLSDRFSAERPKGSFSTLEIQRTEQGDSAMYLCASSLGQGLYNEQFFGPGTRLTVL.

This rearrangement joins TRBV23-1 to TRBJ2-5, with TRBD1 matching 9 bases. TRBV23-1 has ORF status, its function being uncertain. The CDR3 is 15 residues long. The V gene end was trimmed by 10 bases and the J gene end by 4 bases; junction bases not matched to a gene: 13. CDR3 nucleotides: TGCGCCACCCAGACCGGACAGGGGTTTAGAGAGACCCAGTACTTC. The encoded protein is CATQTGQGFRETQYF.

This clone was counted only a few times. This sequence joins TRBV25-1 and TRBJ2-2, with D possibly matching TRBD2 (5 bases). CDR3 size: 15 residues. V was clipped by 4 bases and J by 2 bases, with 11 bases between them. CDR1 MGHDK and CDR2 SYGVNS come from the germline V gene. CDR3 nucleotides: TGTGCCAGCAGTGCCCACGGGAAAAACACCGGGGAGCTGTTTTTT. Translating it yields CASSAHGKNTGELFF.

The CDR3 spells CASSSDRNTEAFF. Here the CDR3 DNA reads TGTGCCAGCTCATCCGACAGGAACACTGAAGCTTTCTTT. The chain couples TRBV18 to TRBJ1-1, with a tentative D call TRBD1 (5 bases). The CDR3 has 13 amino acids. Germline V gives CDR1 KGHSH, CDR2 LQKENI. Trimming pared 5 bases from V and 1 base from J, leaving 8 bases between.

V is TRBV6-6 and J is TRBJ1-6, with 7 bases lining up with TRBD1. From germline, CDR1 is MNHNY and CDR2 SVGAGI (reference sequence). This CDR3 region has 14 residues. V trimming: 7 bases; J trimming: 6 bases; junction bases outside the gene matches: 6. As DNA, the CDR3 is TGTGCCAGCACCCAACAGGGGAGTAATTCACCCCTCCACTTT. Its translation: CASTQQGSNSPLHF.

The rearrangement links TRBV7-9 to TRBJ1-2; D is undetermined. This CDR3 has 12 residues. V lost 3 bases and J 3 bases, leaving 5 bases between the germline ends. Per germline, CDR1 SEHNR and CDR2 FQNEAQ (reference sequence). As DNA, the CDR3 is TGTGCCAGCAGCTTTCCAGACTATGGCTACACCTTC. This gives the protein CASSFPDYGYTF.

This clone has a handful of counts. The chain uses TRBV2 and TRBJ2-3; 12 bases align to TRBD2. Trimming at V came to 7 bases and at J to 0 bases, leaving 5 bases not matched to a gene. The germline CDR1 and CDR2 sequences are SNHLY and FYNNEI. CDR3 length equals 16 residues. The CDR3 DNA follows: TGTGCCAGCACTCGGACTAGCGGGGCCAGCACAGATACGCAGTATTTT. Translating gives CASTRTSGASTDTQYF.

This clone has only a few counts. The rearrangement joins TRBV28 to TRBJ2-7; 10 positions agree with TRBD1. V lost 5 bases, J lost 3 bases, and 7 bases stayed unmatched. Germline CDR1 reads MDHEN; CDR2 reads SYDVKM. CDR3 size: 15 residues. The CDR3: CASSRQTGGGYEQYF. The CDR3 bases are TGTGCCAGCAGTCGCCAGACAGGGGGCGGCTACGAGCAGTACTTC.